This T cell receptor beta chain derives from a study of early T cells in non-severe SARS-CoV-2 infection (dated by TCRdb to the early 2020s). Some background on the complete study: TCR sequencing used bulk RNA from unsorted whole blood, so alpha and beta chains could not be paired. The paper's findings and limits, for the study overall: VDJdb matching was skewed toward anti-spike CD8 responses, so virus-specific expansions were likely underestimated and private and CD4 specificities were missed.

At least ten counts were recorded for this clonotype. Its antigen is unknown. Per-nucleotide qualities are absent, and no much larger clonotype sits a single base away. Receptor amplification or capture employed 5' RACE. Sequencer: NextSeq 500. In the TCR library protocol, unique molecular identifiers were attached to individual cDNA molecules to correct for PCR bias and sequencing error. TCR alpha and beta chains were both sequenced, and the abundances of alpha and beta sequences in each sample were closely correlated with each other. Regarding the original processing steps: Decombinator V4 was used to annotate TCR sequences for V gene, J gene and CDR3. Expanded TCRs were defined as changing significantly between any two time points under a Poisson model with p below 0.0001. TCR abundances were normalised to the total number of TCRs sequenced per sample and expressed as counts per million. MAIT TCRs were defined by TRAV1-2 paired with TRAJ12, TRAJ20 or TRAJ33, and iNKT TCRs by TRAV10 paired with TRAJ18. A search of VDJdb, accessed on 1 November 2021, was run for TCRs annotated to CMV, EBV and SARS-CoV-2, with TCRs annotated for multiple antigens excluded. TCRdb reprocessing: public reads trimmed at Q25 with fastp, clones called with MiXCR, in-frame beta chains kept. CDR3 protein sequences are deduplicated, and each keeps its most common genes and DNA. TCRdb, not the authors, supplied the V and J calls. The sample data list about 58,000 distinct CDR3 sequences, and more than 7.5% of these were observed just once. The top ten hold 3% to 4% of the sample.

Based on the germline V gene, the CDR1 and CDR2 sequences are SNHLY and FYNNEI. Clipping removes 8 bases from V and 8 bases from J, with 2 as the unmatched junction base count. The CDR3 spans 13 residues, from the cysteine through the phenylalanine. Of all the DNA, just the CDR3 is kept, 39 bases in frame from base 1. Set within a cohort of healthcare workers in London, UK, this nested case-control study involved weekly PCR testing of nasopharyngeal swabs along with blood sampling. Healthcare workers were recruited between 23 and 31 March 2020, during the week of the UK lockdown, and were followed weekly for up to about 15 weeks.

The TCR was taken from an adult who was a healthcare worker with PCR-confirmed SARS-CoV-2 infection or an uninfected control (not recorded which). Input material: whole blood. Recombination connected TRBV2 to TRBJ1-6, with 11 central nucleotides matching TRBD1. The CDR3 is CASVGQGDSPLHF. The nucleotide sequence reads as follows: TGTGCCAGCGTGGGACAGGGGGATTCACCCCTCCACTTT. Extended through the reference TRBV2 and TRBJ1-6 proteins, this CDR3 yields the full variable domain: EPEVTQTPSHQVTQMGQEVILRCVPISNHLYFYWYRQILGQKVEFLVSFYNNEISEKSEIFDDQFSVERPDGSNFTLKIRSTKLEDSAMYFCASVGQGDSPLHFGNGTRLTVT.